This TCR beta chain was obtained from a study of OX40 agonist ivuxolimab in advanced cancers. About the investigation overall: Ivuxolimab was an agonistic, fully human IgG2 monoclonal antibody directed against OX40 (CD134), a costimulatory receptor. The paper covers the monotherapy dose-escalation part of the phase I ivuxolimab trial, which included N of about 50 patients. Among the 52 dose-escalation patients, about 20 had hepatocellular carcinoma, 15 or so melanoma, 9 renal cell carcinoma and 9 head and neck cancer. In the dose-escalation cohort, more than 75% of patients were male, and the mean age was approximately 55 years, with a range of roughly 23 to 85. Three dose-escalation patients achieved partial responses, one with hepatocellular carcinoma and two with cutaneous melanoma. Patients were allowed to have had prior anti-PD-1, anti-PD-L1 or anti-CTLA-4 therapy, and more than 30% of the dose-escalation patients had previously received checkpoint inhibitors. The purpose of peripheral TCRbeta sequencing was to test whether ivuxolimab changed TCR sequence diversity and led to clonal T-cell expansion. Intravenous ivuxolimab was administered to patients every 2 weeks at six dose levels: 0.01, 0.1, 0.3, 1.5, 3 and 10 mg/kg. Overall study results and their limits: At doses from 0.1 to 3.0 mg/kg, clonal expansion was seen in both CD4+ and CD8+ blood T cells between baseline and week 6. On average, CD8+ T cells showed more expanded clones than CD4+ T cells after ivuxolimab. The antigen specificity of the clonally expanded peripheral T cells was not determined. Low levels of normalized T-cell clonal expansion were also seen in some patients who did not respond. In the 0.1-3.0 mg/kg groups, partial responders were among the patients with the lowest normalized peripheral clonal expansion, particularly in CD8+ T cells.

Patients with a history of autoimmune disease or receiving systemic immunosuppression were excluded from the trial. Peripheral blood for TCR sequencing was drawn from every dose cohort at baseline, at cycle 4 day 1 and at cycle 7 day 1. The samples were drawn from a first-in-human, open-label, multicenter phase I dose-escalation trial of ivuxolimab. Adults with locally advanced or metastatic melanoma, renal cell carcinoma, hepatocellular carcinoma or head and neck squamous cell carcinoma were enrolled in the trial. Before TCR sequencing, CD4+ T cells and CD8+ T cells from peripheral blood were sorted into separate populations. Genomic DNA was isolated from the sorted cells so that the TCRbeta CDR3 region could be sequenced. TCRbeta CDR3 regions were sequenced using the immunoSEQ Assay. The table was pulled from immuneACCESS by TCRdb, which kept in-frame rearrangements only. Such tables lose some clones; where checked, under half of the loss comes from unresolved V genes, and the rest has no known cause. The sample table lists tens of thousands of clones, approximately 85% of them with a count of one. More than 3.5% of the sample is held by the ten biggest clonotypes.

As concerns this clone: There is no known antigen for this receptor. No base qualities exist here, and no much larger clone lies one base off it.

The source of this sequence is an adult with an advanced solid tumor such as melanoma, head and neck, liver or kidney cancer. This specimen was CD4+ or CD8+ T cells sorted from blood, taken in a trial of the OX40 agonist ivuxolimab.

For the CDR3, the sequence is CASSFTGGSTEAFF. The sequence in DNA is TGTGCCAGCAGTTTCACAGGGGGCAGCACTGAAGCTTTCTTT. The sequence is built from TRBV28 and TRBJ1-1, with 9 middle bases fitting TRBD1. Spanning cysteine to phenylalanine, the CDR3 consists of 14 amino acids. This entry keeps only the CDR3 DNA: 42 bases, framed from base 1. From the germline V gene, CDR1 is MDHEN and CDR2 is SYDVKM. Unmatched junction bases come to 3, with V trimmed by 3 bases and J by 4 bases.